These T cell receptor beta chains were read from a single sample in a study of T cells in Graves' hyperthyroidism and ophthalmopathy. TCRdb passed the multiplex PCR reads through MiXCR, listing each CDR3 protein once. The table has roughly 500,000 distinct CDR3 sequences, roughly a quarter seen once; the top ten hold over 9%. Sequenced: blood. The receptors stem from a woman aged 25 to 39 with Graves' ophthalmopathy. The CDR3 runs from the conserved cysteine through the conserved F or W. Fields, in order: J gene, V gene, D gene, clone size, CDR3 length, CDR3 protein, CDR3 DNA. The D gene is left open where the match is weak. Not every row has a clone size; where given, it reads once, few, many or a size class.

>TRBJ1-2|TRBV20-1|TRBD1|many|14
CSAREDRGGYGYTF
TGCAGTGCCCGCGAGGACAGGGGCGGATATGGCTACACCTTC
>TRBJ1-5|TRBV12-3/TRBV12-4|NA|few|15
CASSLTRGLNQPQHF
TGTGCCAGCAGCTTAACTAGGGGTCTCAATCAGCCCCAGCATTTT
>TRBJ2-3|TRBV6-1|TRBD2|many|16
CASSKTSGGHTDTQYF
TGTGCCAGCAGTAAAACTAGCGGGGGCCACACAGATACGCAGTATTTT
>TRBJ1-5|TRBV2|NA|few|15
CASSETGNTNQPQHF
TGTGCCAGCAGTGAAACAGGGAACACCAATCAGCCCCAGCATTTT
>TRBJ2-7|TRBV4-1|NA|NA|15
CASSQDRPNRYEQYF
TGCGCCAGCAGCCAAGATAGGCCCAACAGGTACGAGCAGTACTTC
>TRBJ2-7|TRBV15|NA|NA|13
CATSRVRGYEQYF
TGTGCCACCAGCAGAGTTCGGGGCTACGAGCAGTACTTC
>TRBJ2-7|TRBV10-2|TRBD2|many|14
CASSGRLAVYEQYF
TGCGCCAGCAGTGGCCGACTAGCGGTCTACGAGCAGTACTTC
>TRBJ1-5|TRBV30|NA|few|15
CAWSVNGQSNQPQHF
TGTGCCTGGAGTGTAAACGGGCAGAGCAATCAGCCCCAGCATTTT
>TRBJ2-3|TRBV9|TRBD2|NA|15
CASSVSGTSTDTQYF
TGTGCCAGCAGCGTTAGCGGGACTAGCACAGATACGCAGTATTTT
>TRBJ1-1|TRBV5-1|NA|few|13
CASSLGERGEAFF
TGCGCCAGCAGCTTGGGGGAGAGGGGTGAAGCTTTCTTT
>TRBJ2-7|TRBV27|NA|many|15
CASSPFLRTGQRQYF
TGTGCCAGCAGTCCATTTTTGAGGACGGGGCAGCGGCAGTACTTC
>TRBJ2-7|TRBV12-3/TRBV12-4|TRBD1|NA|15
CASSPGDRITYEQYF
TGTGCCAGCAGTCCGGGGGACAGGATTACCTACGAGCAGTACTTC
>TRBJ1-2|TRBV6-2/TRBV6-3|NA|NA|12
CASTPASSYYTF
TGTGCCAGCACCCCGGCATCATCTTACTACACCTTC
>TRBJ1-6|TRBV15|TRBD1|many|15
CATSRPQGANSPLHF
TGTGCCACCAGCAGACCCCAGGGGGCGAATTCACCCCTCCACTTT
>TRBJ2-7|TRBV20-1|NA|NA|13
CSARELSTYEQYF
TGCAGTGCTAGAGAACTATCCACCTACGAGCAGTACTTC